These 14 T cell receptor beta chains were sequenced from one sample in a study of human CD8 memory T cell subsets. UMI-labeled 5' RACE yielded the TCR beta libraries. TCRdb re-called the 5' RACE reads; every CDR3 protein appears as one record, without DNA. The table lists 12,000 or so distinct CDR3 sequences. The specimen was CD8+ T cells from PBMCs. Receptors were obtained from a human donor in good health.

The chain couples TRBV12-3 or TRBV12-4 to TRBJ2-5; TCRdb outputs TRBD1, but without DNA this stays unchecked. The CDR3 length is 15 residues. The CDR3 sequence: CASAAAGTGEETQYF.

The chain couples TRBV7-9 to TRBJ2-5. Germline V CDR1 and CDR2: SEHNR, FQNEAQ (reference sequence). The CDR3 has 12 amino acids. The CDR3 reads CASRKDLETQYF.

This sequence joins TRBV25-1 and TRBJ2-7; TCRdb returns TRBD1, unconfirmable since there is no DNA. CDR3 length: 16 amino acids. The germline gives CDR1 MGHDK, CDR2 SYGVNS. The CDR3 loop is CASSDYGHVGSYEQYF.

The chain joins TRBV27 to TRBJ1-2; TCRdb gives TRBD1 as the D gene, but with no DNA this cannot be confirmed. The CDR3 spans 14 residues. Per the germline V gene, CDR1 is MNHEY and CDR2 is SMNVEV (reference sequence). CDR3 sequence: CASSLFRDSYGYTF.

The chain carries TRBV24-1 and TRBJ2-2. The CDR3 consists of 14 residues. The germline V gene encodes CDR1 KGHDR and CDR2 SFDVKD. The CDR3 loop reads CATSDFSDTGELFF.

The chain recombines TRBV6-6 with TRBJ1-5; the TCRdb call, TRBD1, lacks DNA for checking. Germline assignment: CDR1 MNHNY and CDR2 SVGAGI (reference sequence). The CDR3 is 14 residues long. The CDR3 here is CASSQRQGSQPQHF.

V is TRBV2 and J is TRBJ2-5; TCRdb's D gene call, TRBD2, goes unchecked for lack of DNA. This CDR3 has 22 amino acids. Germline V gene data show CDR1 as SNHLY and CDR2 as FYNNEI. The CDR3 region is CASSESPPSWTSGRNYQETQYF.

The V call is TRBV6-2 or TRBV6-3, the J call TRBJ1-5. The germline V gene has CDR1 MNHEY and CDR2 SVGEGT. CDR3 length: 13 amino acids. CDR3 amino acids: CASSYGVNQPQHF.

This chain uses TRBV7-8 with TRBJ1-4. Germline lookup yields CDR1 SGHVS and CDR2 FQNEAQ. The CDR3 totals 14 residues. The CDR3 sequence is CASSPQWGNEKLFF.

CDR3 sequence: CANLRGTLTDTQYF. The genes are TRBV6-1 and TRBJ2-3; the TCRdb D gene call, TRBD1, has no DNA to confirm it. This CDR3 comprises 14 residues. Germline loops: CDR1 MNHNS, CDR2 SASEGT.

The chain has TRBV11-3 and TRBJ2-1; TCRdb's assignment of TRBD2 cannot be checked, as there is no DNA. This CDR3 spans 13 amino acids. The germline gives CDR1 SGHNT, CDR2 YENEEA. The CDR3 sequence: CASSLRSEVKQFF.

The chain recombines TRBV24-1 with TRBJ2-3; lacking DNA, the TRBD1 call made by TCRdb goes unchecked. CDR1 and CDR2 from the germline V gene are KGHDR and SFDVKD. CDR3 length: 15 amino acids. The CDR3 protein is CATSQGRGNTDTQYF.

The CDR3 loop is CASSQKGGLGLAGDEQYF. J is TRBJ2-7 and V is TRBV14; lacking DNA, the TRBD2 call made by TCRdb goes unchecked. This CDR3 has 18 amino acids. Germline V CDR1 and CDR2: SGHDN, FVKESK.

The chain uses TRBV15 and TRBJ2-5; TCRdb designates TRBD1, a call that cannot be tested without DNA. Germline V gene lookup returns CDR1 LNHNV and CDR2 YYDKDF (reference sequence). This CDR3 region has 15 residues. CDR3 protein: CATSNPRPGKETQYF. Full variable domain (outside the CDR3, taken from reference TRBV15 and TRBJ2-5): DAMVIQNPRYQVTQFGKPVTLSCSQTLNHNVMYWYQQKSSQAPKLLFHYYDKDFNNEADTPDNFQSRRPNTSFCFLDIRSPGLGDTAMYLCATSNPRPGKETQYFGPGTRLLVL.